Sequencing of this T cell receptor beta chain was carried out in a study of T cell repertoires in cytomegalovirus infection. Study details: Recently identified HLA-C-restricted CMV epitopes were used, and well-studied HLA-B-restricted CMV epitopes were used as well. In public TCR beta signatures, there were indications of both CMV infection and matching HLA type.

The sample holds a few counts of this clonotype. Its cognate antigen is unknown. One entry per CDR3 protein, called by TCRdb with MiXCR from the reads. The table lists roughly 340,000 distinct CDR3 sequences, 25% to 30% of them singletons. Findings and caveats of the study: HLA-C-restricted, CMV-specific TCR beta clonotypes were dominant ex vivo. People with CMV and the relevant HLA were identified by cumulative public TCR beta family frequency.

This CDR3 has 17 amino acids. The V end lost 5 bases, the J end lost 0 bases, and 14 bases lay between the germline ends. Sequencing was performed on cultured PBMCs, taken from culture after CMV antigen stimulation. The sequence was collected from a human donor in good health (CMV status not recorded). Some clones in this sample may be carry-over from other donors' samples. The genes are TRBV12-3 or TRBV12-4 and TRBJ2-6; D is ambiguous. CDR3 nucleotide sequence: TGTGCCAGCAGTAGAGCCAGGAGTAGCTCTGGGGCCAACGTCCTGACTTTC. Protein sequence: CASSRARSSSGANVLTF.